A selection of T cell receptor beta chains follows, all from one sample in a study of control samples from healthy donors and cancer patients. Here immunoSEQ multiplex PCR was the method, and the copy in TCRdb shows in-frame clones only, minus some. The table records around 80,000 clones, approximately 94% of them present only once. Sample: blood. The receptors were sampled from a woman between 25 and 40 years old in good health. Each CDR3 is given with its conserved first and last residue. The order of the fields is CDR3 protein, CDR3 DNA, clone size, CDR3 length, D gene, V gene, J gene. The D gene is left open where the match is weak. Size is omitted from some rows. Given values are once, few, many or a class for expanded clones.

cdr3_aa: CASSLNALDNEQFF; cdr3_nt: TGTGCCAGCAGCCTAAACGCCCTTGACAATGAGCAGTTCTTC; clone_size: -; cdr3_length: 14; d_call: -; v_call: TRBV4-2; j_call: TRBJ2-1
cdr3_aa: CASSFGQIINQPQHF; cdr3_nt: TGTGCCAGTAGTTTTGGACAGATAATCAATCAGCCCCAGCATTTT; clone_size: -; cdr3_length: 15; d_call: -; v_call: TRBV19; j_call: TRBJ1-5
cdr3_aa: CTSWPRQRGWADTQYF; cdr3_nt: TGCACCAGCTGGCCGCGGCAGCGGGGTTGGGCAGATACGCAGTATTTT; clone_size: -; cdr3_length: 16; d_call: -; v_call: TRBV1; j_call: TRBJ2-3
cdr3_aa: CASSGGGIGYTF; cdr3_nt: TGTGCCAGCAGCGGGGGGGGGATCGGCTACACCTTC; clone_size: once; cdr3_length: 12; d_call: -; v_call: TRBV9; j_call: TRBJ1-2
cdr3_aa: CASSKTGLGNEKLFF; cdr3_nt: TGTGCCAGTAGTAAAACAGGGCTAGGTAATGAAAAACTGTTTTTT; clone_size: -; cdr3_length: 15; d_call: -; v_call: TRBV19; j_call: TRBJ1-4
cdr3_aa: CASSSEGLAGGTDTQYF; cdr3_nt: TGTGCCAGCAGCTCGGAGGGACTAGCGGGGGGGACAGATACGCAGTATTTT; clone_size: -; cdr3_length: 17; d_call: TRBD2; v_call: TRBV7-3; j_call: TRBJ2-3
cdr3_aa: CACKRDSQLGNQPQHF; cdr3_nt: TGTGCCTGTAAAAGGGACAGCCAACTGGGGAATCAGCCCCAGCATTTT; clone_size: -; cdr3_length: 16; d_call: TRBD1; v_call: TRBV19; j_call: TRBJ1-5
cdr3_aa: CASGLLTGTVNQPQHF; cdr3_nt: TGTGCTAGTGGTTTGCTCACAGGGACAGTCAATCAGCCCCAGCATTTT; clone_size: -; cdr3_length: 16; d_call: TRBD1; v_call: TRBV12-5; j_call: TRBJ1-5
cdr3_aa: CASSQGQVYYGYTF; cdr3_nt: TGTGCCAGCAGCCAAGGACAGGTATACTATGGCTACACCTTC; clone_size: -; cdr3_length: 14; d_call: -; v_call: TRBV14; j_call: TRBJ1-2
cdr3_aa: CASSHPSANYGYTF; cdr3_nt: TGTGCCAGCAGCCATCCAAGTGCTAACTATGGCTACACCTTC; clone_size: -; cdr3_length: 14; d_call: -; v_call: TRBV7-2; j_call: TRBJ1-2
cdr3_aa: CATTKLGQGGANEKLFF; cdr3_nt: TGTGCCACCACGAAGCTCGGACAGGGTGGGGCTAATGAAAAACTGTTTTTT; clone_size: -; cdr3_length: 17; d_call: TRBD1; v_call: TRBV27; j_call: TRBJ1-4
cdr3_aa: CASSLFAQGSESNQPQHF; cdr3_nt: TGTGCCAGCAGCTTGTTCGCACAGGGGTCGGAGAGCAATCAGCCCCAGCATTTT; clone_size: -; cdr3_length: 18; d_call: TRBD1; v_call: TRBV5-6; j_call: TRBJ1-5
cdr3_aa: CASSENRYSPLHF; cdr3_nt: TGTGCCAGCAGTGAAAACCGTTATTCACCCCTCCACTTT; clone_size: -; cdr3_length: 13; d_call: -; v_call: TRBV6-1; j_call: TRBJ1-6
cdr3_aa: CASSSVRMTGLMNTEAFF; cdr3_nt: TGCGCCAGCAGTTCAGTTCGGATGACGGGACTCATGAACACTGAAGCTTTCTTT; clone_size: -; cdr3_length: 18; d_call: -; v_call: TRBV5-1; j_call: TRBJ1-1
cdr3_aa: CASSFKVNQPQHF; cdr3_nt: TGTGCCAGCAGTTTCAAAGTCAATCAGCCCCAGCATTTT; clone_size: -; cdr3_length: 13; d_call: -; v_call: TRBV27; j_call: TRBJ1-5
cdr3_aa: CASSFQQGRGSEAFF; cdr3_nt: TGTGCCAGCAGCTTCCAACAGGGGCGAGGATCTGAAGCTTTCTTT; clone_size: -; cdr3_length: 15; d_call: TRBD1; v_call: TRBV14; j_call: TRBJ1-1
cdr3_aa: CASSFKETQYF; cdr3_nt: TGCGCCAGCAGCTTTAAAGAGACCCAGTACTTC; clone_size: -; cdr3_length: 11; d_call: -; v_call: TRBV5-1; j_call: TRBJ2-5
cdr3_aa: CASGPGTGRGTEAFF; cdr3_nt: TGTGCCAGCGGGCCCGGGACAGGGAGAGGCACTGAAGCTTTCTTT; clone_size: -; cdr3_length: 15; d_call: TRBD1; v_call: TRBV16; j_call: TRBJ1-1
cdr3_aa: CASSIGPTGSETQYF; cdr3_nt: TGTGCCAGTAGTATCGGTCCGACAGGGTCAGAGACCCAGTACTTC; clone_size: -; cdr3_length: 15; d_call: TRBD1; v_call: TRBV19; j_call: TRBJ2-5
cdr3_aa: CASSSSNGYTF; cdr3_nt: TGTGCCAGCAGCTCTTCGAATGGCTACACCTTC; clone_size: -; cdr3_length: 11; d_call: -; v_call: TRBV5-5; j_call: TRBJ1-2
cdr3_aa: CASSPTGCETQYF; cdr3_nt: TGTGCCAGCAGCCCGACAGGGTGCGAGACCCAGTACTTC; clone_size: -; cdr3_length: 13; d_call: -; v_call: TRBV21-1; j_call: TRBJ2-5
cdr3_aa: CASSLLSASSGNTIYF; cdr3_nt: TGTGCCAGCAGCTTACTTTCGGCAAGCTCTGGAAACACCATATATTTT; clone_size: -; cdr3_length: 16; d_call: -; v_call: TRBV7-2; j_call: TRBJ1-3
cdr3_aa: CASSPSGNTIYF; cdr3_nt: TGCGCCAGCAGCCCCAGTGGAAACACCATATATTTT; clone_size: -; cdr3_length: 12; d_call: -; v_call: TRBV4-1; j_call: TRBJ1-3
cdr3_aa: CASSHRGHEETQYF; cdr3_nt: TGTGCCAGCAGCCACAGGGGGCACGAAGAGACCCAGTACTTC; clone_size: -; cdr3_length: 14; d_call: TRBD1; v_call: TRBV14; j_call: TRBJ2-5
cdr3_aa: CASTPYSGVGSPLHF; cdr3_nt: TGTGCCAGCACACCATATTCCGGGGTGGGCTCACCCCTCCACTTT; clone_size: -; cdr3_length: 15; d_call: -; v_call: TRBV6-5; j_call: TRBJ1-6
cdr3_aa: CASSQDSGTPANYGYTF; cdr3_nt: TGTGCCAGCAGCCAAGACTCCGGGACACCAGCTAACTATGGCTACACCTTC; clone_size: -; cdr3_length: 17; d_call: -; v_call: TRBV3-1/TRBV3-2; j_call: TRBJ1-2
cdr3_aa: CASSSRSSYNEQFF; cdr3_nt: TGTGCCAGCAGTAGCCGGAGCTCCTACAATGAGCAGTTCTTC; clone_size: -; cdr3_length: 14; d_call: -; v_call: TRBV27; j_call: TRBJ2-1
cdr3_aa: CASSDPGEGGWNSPLHF; cdr3_nt: TGTGCCAGCAGTGATCCTGGAGAGGGGGGGTGGAATTCACCCCTCCACTTT; clone_size: -; cdr3_length: 17; d_call: -; v_call: TRBV2; j_call: TRBJ1-6
cdr3_aa: CAWYRQGSNEKLFF; cdr3_nt: TGTGCCTGGTACAGACAGGGATCTAATGAAAAACTGTTTTTT; clone_size: once; cdr3_length: 14; d_call: TRBD1; v_call: TRBV30; j_call: TRBJ1-4
cdr3_aa: CASSFLTGGTGETQYF; cdr3_nt: TGTGCCAGCAGCTTTCTGACAGGGGGGACGGGGGAGACCCAGTACTTC; clone_size: once; cdr3_length: 16; d_call: TRBD1; v_call: TRBV11-2; j_call: TRBJ2-5